Included here is one T cell receptor beta chain sequence, with context. Germline V CDR1 and CDR2: SGHDT, YYEEEE. V lost 1 base and J 4 bases, leaving 6 bases between the germline ends. CDR3 length: 13 residues. The sample comes from a study of shared clonotypes between healthy human individuals. Data came from immunoSEQ multiplex PCR; TCRdb stores just in-frame clones and leaves some out. The data show hundreds of thousands of clones, with approximately 73% seen just once and 1.5% to 2% held by the top ten. Sequenced sample: memory CD4+ T cells sorted from blood. The subset: CD45RA-negative fraction. The V gene is TRBV5-6, the J gene TRBJ1-5; D is uncertain. The receptor comes from a woman younger than 45 in good health. CDR3: CASSLWGNQPQHF. Written as DNA, the CDR3 is TGTGCCAGCAGCTTGTGGGGTAATCAGCCCCAGCATTTT.